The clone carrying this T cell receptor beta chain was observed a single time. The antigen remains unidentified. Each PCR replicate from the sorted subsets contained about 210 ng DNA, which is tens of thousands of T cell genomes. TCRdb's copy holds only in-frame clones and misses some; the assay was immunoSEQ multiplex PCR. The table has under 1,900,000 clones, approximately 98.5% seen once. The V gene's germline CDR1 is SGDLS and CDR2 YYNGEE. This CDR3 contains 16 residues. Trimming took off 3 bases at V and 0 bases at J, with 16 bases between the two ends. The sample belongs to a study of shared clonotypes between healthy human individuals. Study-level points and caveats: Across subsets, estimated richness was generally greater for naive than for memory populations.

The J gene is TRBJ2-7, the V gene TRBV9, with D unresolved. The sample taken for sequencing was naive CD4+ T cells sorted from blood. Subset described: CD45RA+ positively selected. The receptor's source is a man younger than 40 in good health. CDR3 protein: CASSAAPVPSSYEQYF. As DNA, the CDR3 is TGTGCCAGCAGCGCCGCCCCGGTACCGAGCTCCTACGAGCAGTACTTC.